Given below is one T cell receptor (beta chain) in context. Its antigen has not been determined. There are no base qualities to consult, and no much larger clone falls within one base. This sample is drawn from a study of CD8 T cells in Susac syndrome (dated by TCRdb to between 2017 and 2020). In terms of the full investigation: Whether CD8+ T cell activation and differentiation in Susac syndrome was antigen driven was tested using repertoire sequencing. CD8+ T cell repertoire clonality was compared between about 12 healthy donors, some 14 Susac syndrome patients and some 15 multiple sclerosis patients. The full study reports these points: The TCR sequencing and HLA analysis was acknowledged to have included a relatively small number of individuals.

RNA was extracted with the RNeasy kit and roughly 0.45 to 1 ug was reverse transcribed using random hexamers. The immunoSEQ multiplex PCR assay, covering 54 Vbeta and 13 Jbeta segments, was used to amplify TCR beta CDR3 regions. Bias from PCR amplification was corrected by using a synthetic template baseline for primer optimization and for computational correction. From the authors' description of their analysis: Reads were annotated to V, D and J genes per IMGT and analyzed with immunoSEQ Analyzer, keeping only productive sequences. To calculate clonality, Shannon entropy was normalized by log2 of the number of productive unique sequences and then subtracted from one. Public and private clones were assessed among the 100 most prevalent clones of each patient and control. Clones were defined as Susac-specific when absent from the healthy and MS cohorts, from over a thousand published viral clones and from other ImmuneACCESS disease sequences. In-frame beta chains were kept once TCRdb had trimmed the public reads at Q25 with fastp and called clones with MiXCR. Every distinct CDR3 protein forms one entry, paired with its most common genes and DNA. What appears here as the V and J calls and clone size reflects TCRdb's work, not the paper's. Within this sample are 250,000 to 350,000 distinct CDR3 sequences, with about 85% of them counted one time only. The top ten constitute over 0.1% of the sample.

Peripheral blood CD8+ and CD4+ T cells from healthy donors, Susac syndrome patients and multiple sclerosis patients were profiled using high-throughput TCR beta sequencing. Treatment-naive patients with stable or active relapsing-remitting disease fulfilling revised McDonald criteria were used as multiple sclerosis controls. Bulk CD8+ and CD4+ T cells were purified magnetically by negative isolation, whereas CD8+ TEMRA cells were enriched by FACS. Blood was collected in EDTA tubes and processed within 24 hours, with PBMCs isolated through density gradient centrifugation. PBMCs destined for TCR sequencing were cryopreserved in liquid nitrogen and later thawed in a 37 °C water bath. The sorted or isolated CD4+, CD8+ and CD8+ TEMRA cells had a purity of 90% or higher. The sequenced sample consisted of CD8+ T cells from PBMCs. This TCR was recovered from a human donor with multiple sclerosis.

CDR3 reads: CASSRRDYDAGELFF. The DNA is TGTGCCAGCAGCCGCAGGGATTACGACGCCGGGGAGCTGTTTTTT. In this chain, TRBV7-2 is recombined with TRBJ2-2, with a weak D call of TRBD1 (5 bases match). Looking up the germline V gene yields CDR1 SGHTA and CDR2 FQGNSA. Between the V and J ends, shortened by 5 bases and 6 bases respectively, the junction contains 16 bases. The CDR3 holds 15 amino acids from the cysteine to the phenylalanine. Of all the DNA, just the CDR3 is kept, 45 bases in frame from base 1. With all but the CDR3 taken from the reference TRBV7-2 and TRBJ2-2 genes, the full variable domain is: GAGVSQSPSNKVTEKGKDVELRCDPISGHTALYWYRQSLGQGLEFLIYFQGNSAPDKSGLPSDRFSAERTGGSVSTLTIQRTQQEDSAVYLCASSRRDYDAGELFFGEGSRLTVL.